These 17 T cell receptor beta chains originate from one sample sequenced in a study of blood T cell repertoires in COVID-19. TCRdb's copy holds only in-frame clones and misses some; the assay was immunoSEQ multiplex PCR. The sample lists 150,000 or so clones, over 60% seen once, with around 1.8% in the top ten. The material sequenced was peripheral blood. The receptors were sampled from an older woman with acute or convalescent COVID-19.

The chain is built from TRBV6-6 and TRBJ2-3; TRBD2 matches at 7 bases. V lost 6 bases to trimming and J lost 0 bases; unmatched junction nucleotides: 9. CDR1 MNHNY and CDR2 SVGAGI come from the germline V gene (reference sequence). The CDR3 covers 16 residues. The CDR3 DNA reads TGTGCCAGCAGCCTGGCGAGCGGGGTTAGCACAGATACGCAGTATTTT. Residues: CASSLASGVSTDTQYF.

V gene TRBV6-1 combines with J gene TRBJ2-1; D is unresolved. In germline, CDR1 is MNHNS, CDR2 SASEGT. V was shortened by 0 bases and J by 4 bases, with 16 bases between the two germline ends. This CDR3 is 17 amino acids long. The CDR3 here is CASSEAHLRNDYNEQFF. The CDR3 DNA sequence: TGTGCCAGCAGTGAAGCGCATCTGAGAAACGATTACAATGAGCAGTTCTTC.

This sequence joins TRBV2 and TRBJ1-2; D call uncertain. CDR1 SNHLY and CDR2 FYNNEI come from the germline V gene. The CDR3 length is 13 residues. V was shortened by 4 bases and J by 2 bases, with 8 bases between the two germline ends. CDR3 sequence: CASSVSVNYGYTF. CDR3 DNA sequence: TGTGCCAGCAGTGTATCGGTAAACTATGGCTACACCTTC.

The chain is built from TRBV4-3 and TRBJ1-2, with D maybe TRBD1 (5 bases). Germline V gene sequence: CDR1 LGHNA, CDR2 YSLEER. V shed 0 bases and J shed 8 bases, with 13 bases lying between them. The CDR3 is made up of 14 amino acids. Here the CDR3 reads CASSQDRTRGGYTF. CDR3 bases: TGCGCCAGCAGCCAAGACCGGACTAGGGGAGGCTACACCTTC.

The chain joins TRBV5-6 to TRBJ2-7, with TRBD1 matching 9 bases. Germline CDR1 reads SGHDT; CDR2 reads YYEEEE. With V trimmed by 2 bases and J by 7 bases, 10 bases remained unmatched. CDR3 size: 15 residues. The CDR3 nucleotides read TGTGCCAGCAGCTTACTGGACAGGGGATTGAGGGAGCAGTACTTC. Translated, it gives CASSLLDRGLREQYF.

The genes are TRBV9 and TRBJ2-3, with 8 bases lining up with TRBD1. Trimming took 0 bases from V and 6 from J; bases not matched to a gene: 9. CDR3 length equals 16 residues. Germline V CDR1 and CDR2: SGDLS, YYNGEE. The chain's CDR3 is CASSVGRQGMIDTQYF. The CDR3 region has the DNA TGTGCCAGCAGCGTAGGACGACAGGGGATGATTGATACGCAGTATTTT.

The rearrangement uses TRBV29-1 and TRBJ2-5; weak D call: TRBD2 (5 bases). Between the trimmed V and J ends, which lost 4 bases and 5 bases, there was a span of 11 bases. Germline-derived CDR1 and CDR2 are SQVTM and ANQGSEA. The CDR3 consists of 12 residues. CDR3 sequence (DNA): TGCAGCGTTGGTGAGGGCCGCGAGACCCAGTACTTC. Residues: CSVGEGRETQYF.

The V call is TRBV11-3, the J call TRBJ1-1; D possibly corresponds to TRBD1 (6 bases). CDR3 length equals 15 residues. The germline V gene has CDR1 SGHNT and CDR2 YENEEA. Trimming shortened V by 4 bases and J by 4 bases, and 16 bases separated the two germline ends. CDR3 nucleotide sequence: TGTGCCAGCAGCTCAGGTCAGGGGTCTGGCACTGAAGCTTTCTTT. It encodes CASSSGQGSGTEAFF.

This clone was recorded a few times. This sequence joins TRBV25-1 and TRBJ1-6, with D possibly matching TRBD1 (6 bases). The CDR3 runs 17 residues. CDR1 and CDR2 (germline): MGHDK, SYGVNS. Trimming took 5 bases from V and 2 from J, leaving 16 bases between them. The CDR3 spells CASSPRTGHTYNSPLHF. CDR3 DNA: TGTGCCAGCAGTCCACGAACGGGACATACCTATAATTCACCCCTCCACTTT. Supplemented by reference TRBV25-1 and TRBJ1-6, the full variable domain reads EADIYQTPRYLVIGTGKKITLECSQTMGHDKMYWYQQDPGMELHLIHYSYGVNSTEKGDLSSESTVSRIRTEHFPLTLESARPSHTSQYLCASSPRTGHTYNSPLHFGNGTRLTVT.

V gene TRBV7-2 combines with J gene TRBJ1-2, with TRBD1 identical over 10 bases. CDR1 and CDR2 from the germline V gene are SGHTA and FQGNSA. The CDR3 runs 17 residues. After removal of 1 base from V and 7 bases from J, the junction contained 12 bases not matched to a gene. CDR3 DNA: TGTGCCAGCAGCTTAGATAGGACAGGGGGTTACGGGGGTGGCTACACCTTC. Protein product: CASSLDRTGGYGGGYTF.

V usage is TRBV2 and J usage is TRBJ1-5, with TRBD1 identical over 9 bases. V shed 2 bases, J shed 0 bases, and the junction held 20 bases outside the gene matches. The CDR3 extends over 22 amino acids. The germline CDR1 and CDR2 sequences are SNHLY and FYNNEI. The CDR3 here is CASSERGFIVGTGSYSNQPQHF. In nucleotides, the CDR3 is TGTGCCAGCAGTGAACGTGGTTTCATTGTGGGGACAGGGTCTTATAGCAATCAGCCCCAGCATTTT.

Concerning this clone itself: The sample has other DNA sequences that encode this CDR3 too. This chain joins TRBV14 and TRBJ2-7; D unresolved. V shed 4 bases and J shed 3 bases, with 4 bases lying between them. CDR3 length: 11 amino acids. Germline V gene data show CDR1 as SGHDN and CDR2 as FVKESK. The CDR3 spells CASSPGYEQYF. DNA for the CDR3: TGTGCCAGCAGCCCCGGCTACGAGCAGTACTTC.

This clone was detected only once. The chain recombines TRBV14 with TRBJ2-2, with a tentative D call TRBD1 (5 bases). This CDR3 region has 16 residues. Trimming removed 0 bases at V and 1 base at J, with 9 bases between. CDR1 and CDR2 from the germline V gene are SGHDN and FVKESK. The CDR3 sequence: CASSQDPGQNTGELFF. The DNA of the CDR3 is TGTGCCAGCAGCCAAGATCCCGGACAGAACACCGGGGAGCTGTTTTTT.

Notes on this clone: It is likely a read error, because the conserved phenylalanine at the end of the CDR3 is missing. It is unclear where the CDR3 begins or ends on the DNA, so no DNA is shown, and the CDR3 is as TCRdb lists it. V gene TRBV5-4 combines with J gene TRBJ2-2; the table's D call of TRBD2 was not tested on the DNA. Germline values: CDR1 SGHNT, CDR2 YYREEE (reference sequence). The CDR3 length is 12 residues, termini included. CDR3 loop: CASSSGTSGPRG.

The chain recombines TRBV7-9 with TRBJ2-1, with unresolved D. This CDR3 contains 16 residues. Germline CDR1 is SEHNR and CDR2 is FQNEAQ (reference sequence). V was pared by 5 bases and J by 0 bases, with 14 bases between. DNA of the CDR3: TGTGCCAGCAGCCCCCTTGGGTCTAGCTCCTACAATGAGCAGTTCTTC. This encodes CASSPLGSSSYNEQFF.

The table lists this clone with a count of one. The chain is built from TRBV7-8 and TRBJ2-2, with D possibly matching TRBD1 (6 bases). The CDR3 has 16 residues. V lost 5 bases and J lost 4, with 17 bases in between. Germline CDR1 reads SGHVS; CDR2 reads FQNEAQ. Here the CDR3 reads CASSQRGTEVTGELFF. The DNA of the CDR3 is TGTGCCAGCAGCCAAAGGGGGACGGAGGTCACCGGGGAGCTGTTTTTT.

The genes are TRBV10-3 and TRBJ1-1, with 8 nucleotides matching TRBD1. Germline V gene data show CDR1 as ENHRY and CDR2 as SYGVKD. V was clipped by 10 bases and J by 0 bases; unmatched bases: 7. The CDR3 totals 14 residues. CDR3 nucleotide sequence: TGTGCCAGTCAGGGGGCCGGGATGAACACTGAAGCTTTCTTT. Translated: CASQGAGMNTEAFF.